One and the same sample provided the 4 T cell receptor beta chains below, sequenced in a study of early T cells in non-severe SARS-CoV-2 infection. TCRdb itself ran the 5' RACE reads through MiXCR, one entry per CDR3 protein. The profile shows about 80,000 distinct CDR3 sequences, 8.5% to 10% of them singletons. The source material was whole blood. These receptors were collected from an adult who was a healthcare worker with PCR-confirmed SARS-CoV-2 infection or an uninfected control (not recorded which).

This clonotype was counted a single time. The rearrangement links TRBV20-1 to TRBJ2-7; 7 bases are shared with TRBD2. The CDR3 is made up of 12 amino acids. Germline V gene sequence: CDR1 DFQATT, CDR2 SNEGSKA (reference sequence). J gave up 2 bases and V 3 bases, and 1 base lay outside the gene matches. The CDR3 region is CSARGLTYEQYF. CDR3 nucleotide sequence: TGCAGTGCTAGGGGACTAACCTACGAGCAGTACTTC.

Concerning this clonotype itself: A much larger clone differs from this one at a single base, so this may be a read error. This rearrangement joins TRBV27 to TRBJ1-5; D remains ambiguous. The germline V and J ends were trimmed by 3 bases and 4 bases, with 7 bases remaining between them. Per the germline V gene, CDR1 is MNHEY and CDR2 is SMNVEV (reference sequence). This CDR3 region has 13 residues. The CDR3 DNA sequence: TGTGCCAGCAGTTTGGGAAGAAATCAGCCCCAGCATTTT. Protein: CASSLGRNQPQHF.

This clonotype was seen many times. The chain carries TRBV30 and TRBJ1-2; 8 nucleotides align to TRBD1. The CDR3 runs 16 residues. The V and J ends lost 0 bases and 4 bases, in that order; junction bases with no gene match: 10. In germline, CDR1 is GTSNPN, CDR2 SVGIG (reference sequence). CDR3 sequence (DNA): TGTGCCTGGAGTGTCCTCGGACAGGGCCCCCTCTATGGCTACACCTTC. This encodes CAWSVLGQGPLYGYTF.

This clonotype has ten or more counts. V is TRBV28 and J is TRBJ2-1; D may be TRBD2 (5 bases). There are 14 residues in the CDR3. V was trimmed by 5 bases and J by 4 bases, leaving 12 bases between them. The germline V gene encodes CDR1 MDHEN and CDR2 SYDVKM. The CDR3 DNA sequence: TGTGCCAGCAGTACCCCCAGCGGATACAATGAGCAGTTCTTC. It translates to CASSTPSGYNEQFF.